Given below is one T cell receptor (beta chain) in context. Its antigen is still unknown. A read error may be the cause here, since a much bigger clone is one base away. Graves' hyperthyroidism is called stable when ophthalmopathy does not progress within 18 months. PBMCs came from 10 ml fresh peripheral blood. V was trimmed by 2 bases and J by 1 base, leaving 16 bases between them. Per the germline V gene, CDR1 is MDHEN and CDR2 is SYDVKM. The CDR3 is made up of 17 amino acids. The data originate from a study of T cells in Graves' hyperthyroidism and ophthalmopathy. Study as a whole: Peripheral blood draws took place at initial diagnosis, ahead of any treatment. Study-level points and caveats: The model made its ophthalmopathy prediction, and onset followed a median around 6.5 months later.

The TCR beta CDR3 regions underwent amplification using RNA transcripts as the source. First-round RT-PCR targeting the TCR CDR3 was performed with the HTBI primer set. MiXCR, run by TCRdb on the multiplex PCR reads, gives a single entry per CDR3 protein. This sample has 300,000 to 400,000 distinct CDR3 sequences, with about 12% found just once. This chain uses TRBV28 with TRBJ2-3; tentative D call: TRBD2 (6 bases). The receptor's source is a woman aged 18-35 years with Graves' hyperthyroidism. The sequencing sample was made of blood. The DNA of the CDR3 is TGTGCCAGCAGTTTACTTGTCGCAGGGAGGCGCACAGATACGCAGTATTTT. Translating it yields CASSLLVAGRRTDTQYF.